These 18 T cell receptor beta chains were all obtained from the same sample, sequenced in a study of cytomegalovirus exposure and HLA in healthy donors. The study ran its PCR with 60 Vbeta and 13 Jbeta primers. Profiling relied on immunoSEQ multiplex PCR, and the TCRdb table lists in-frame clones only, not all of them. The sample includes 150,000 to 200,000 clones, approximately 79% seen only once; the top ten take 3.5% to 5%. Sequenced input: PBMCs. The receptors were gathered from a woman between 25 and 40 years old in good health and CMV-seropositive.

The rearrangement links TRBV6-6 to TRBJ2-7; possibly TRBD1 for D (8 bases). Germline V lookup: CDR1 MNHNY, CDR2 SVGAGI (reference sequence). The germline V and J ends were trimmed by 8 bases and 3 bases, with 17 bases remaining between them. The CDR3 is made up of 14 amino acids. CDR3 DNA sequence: TGTGCCAGCTTCTCGGACAGGGAGGGCTACGAGCAGTACTTC. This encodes CASFSDREGYEQYF.

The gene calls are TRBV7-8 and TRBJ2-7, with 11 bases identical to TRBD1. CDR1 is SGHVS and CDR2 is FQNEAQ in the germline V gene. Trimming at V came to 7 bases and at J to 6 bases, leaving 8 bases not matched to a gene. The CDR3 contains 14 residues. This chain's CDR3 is CASTKRTGGLEQYF. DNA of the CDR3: TGTGCCAGCACGAAAAGGACAGGGGGCCTCGAGCAGTACTTC.

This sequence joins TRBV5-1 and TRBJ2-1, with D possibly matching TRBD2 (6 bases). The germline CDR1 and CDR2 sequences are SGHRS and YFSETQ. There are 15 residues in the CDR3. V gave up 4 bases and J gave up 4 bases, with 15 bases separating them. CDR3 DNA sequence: TGCGCCAGCAGCGTGAGGGCGGGGAGTTACAATGAGCAGTTCTTC. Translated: CASSVRAGSYNEQFF.

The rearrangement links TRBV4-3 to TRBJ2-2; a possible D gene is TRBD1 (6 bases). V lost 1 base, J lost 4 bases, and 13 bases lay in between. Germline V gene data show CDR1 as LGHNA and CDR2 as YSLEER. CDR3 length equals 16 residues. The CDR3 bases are TGCGCCAGCAGCCAAGGTTTGGGGGCGAGCACCGGGGAGCTGTTTTTT. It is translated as CASSQGLGASTGELFF.

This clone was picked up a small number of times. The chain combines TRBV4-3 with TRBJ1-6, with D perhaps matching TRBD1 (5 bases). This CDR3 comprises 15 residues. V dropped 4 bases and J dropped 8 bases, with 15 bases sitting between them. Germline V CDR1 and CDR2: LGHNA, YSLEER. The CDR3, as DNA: TGCGCCAGCAGCCCAGGGCGGCCCCCCGATTCACCCCTCCACTTT. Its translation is CASSPGRPPDSPLHF.

The CDR3 loop reads CASSKPPGQGYNEQFF. The CDR3 DNA is TGTGCCAGCAGTAAGCCTCCGGGACAGGGGTACAATGAGCAGTTCTTC. The gene calls are TRBV25-1 and TRBJ2-1; 10 nucleotides line up with TRBD1. CDR1 and CDR2 (germline): MGHDK, SYGVNS. After removal of 5 bases from V and 4 bases from J, the junction contained 8 bases not matched to a gene. The CDR3 runs 16 residues.

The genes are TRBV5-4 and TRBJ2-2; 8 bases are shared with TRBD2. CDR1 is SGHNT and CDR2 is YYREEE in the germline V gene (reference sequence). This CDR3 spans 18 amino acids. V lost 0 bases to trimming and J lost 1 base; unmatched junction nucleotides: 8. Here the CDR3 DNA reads TGTGCCAGCAGCTTGGGGTCCGGGGGGGTTTTGAACACCGGGGAGCTGTTTTTT. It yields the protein CASSLGSGGVLNTGELFF.

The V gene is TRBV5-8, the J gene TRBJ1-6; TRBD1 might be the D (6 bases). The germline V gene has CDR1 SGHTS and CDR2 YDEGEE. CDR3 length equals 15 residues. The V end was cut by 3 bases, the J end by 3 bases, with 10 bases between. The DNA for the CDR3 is TGTGCCAGCAGCTCTCGACAGGTCTATAATTCACCCCTCCACTTT. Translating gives CASSSRQVYNSPLHF. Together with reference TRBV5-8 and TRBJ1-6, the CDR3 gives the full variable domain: EAGVTQSPTHLIKTRGQQATLRCSPISGHTSVYWYQQALGLGLQFLLWYDEGEERNRGNFPPRFSGRQFPNYSSELNVNALELEDSALYLCASSSRQVYNSPLHFGNGTRLTVT.

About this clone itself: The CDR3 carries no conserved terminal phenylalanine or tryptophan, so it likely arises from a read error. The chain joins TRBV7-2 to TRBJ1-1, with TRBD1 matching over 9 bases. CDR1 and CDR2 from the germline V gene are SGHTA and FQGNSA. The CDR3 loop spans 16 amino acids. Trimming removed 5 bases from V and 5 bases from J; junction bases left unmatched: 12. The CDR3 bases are TGTGCCAGCAGCCCAGGCGGGACAGGGTGGTTTACTGAAGCTTTCCTT. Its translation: CASSPGGTGWFTEAFL.

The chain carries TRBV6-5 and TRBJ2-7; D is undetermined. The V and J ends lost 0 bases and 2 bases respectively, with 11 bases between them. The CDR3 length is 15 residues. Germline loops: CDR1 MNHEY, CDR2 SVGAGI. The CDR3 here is CASSYSGQAAYEQYF. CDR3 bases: TGTGCCAGCAGTTACTCGGGTCAGGCCGCCTACGAGCAGTACTTC.

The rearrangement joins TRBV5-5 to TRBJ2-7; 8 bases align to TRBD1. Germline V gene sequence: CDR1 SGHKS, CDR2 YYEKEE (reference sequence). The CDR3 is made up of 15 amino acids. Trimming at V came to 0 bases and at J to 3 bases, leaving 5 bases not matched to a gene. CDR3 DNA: TGTGCCAGCAGCTTGGGACAGGGGTCGATCTACGAGCAGTACTTC. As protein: CASSLGQGSIYEQYF.

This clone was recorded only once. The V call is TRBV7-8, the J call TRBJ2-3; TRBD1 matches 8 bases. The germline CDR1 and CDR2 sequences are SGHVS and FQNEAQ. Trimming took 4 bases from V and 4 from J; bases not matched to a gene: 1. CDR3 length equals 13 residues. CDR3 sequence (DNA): TGTGCCAGCAGCTACAGGGGGGCAGATACGCAGTATTTT. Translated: CASSYRGADTQYF.

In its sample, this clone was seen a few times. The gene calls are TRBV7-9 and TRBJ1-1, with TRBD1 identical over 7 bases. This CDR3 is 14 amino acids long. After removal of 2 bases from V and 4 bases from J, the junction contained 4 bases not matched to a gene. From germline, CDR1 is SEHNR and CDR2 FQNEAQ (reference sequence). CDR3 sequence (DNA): TGTGCCAGCAGCTTAAAGACAGGGCGCACTGAAGCTTTCTTT. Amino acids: CASSLKTGRTEAFF.

The CDR3, as DNA: TGTGCCAGCAGCACAGGAGGACAGGGCGGCTATGGCTACACCTTC. It translates to CASSTGGQGGYGYTF. This sequence joins TRBV7-6 and TRBJ1-2, with 8 bases matching TRBD1. V gave up 5 bases and J gave up 4 bases; unmatched junction bases: 9. CDR1 SGHVS and CDR2 FNYEAQ come from the germline V gene. The CDR3 runs to 15 residues.

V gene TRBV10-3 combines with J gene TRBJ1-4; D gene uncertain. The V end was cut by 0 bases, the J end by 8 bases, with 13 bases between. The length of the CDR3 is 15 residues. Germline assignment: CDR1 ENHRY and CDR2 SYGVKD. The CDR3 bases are TGTGCCATCAGTGAGTCGGGGATGCCGGGGGAAAAACTGTTTTTT. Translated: CAISESGMPGEKLFF.

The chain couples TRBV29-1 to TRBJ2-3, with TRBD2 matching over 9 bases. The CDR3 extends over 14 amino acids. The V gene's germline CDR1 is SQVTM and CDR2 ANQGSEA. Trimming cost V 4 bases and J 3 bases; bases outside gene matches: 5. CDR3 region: CSVGASGETDTQYF. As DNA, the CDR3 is TGCAGCGTTGGGGCTAGCGGGGAGACAGATACGCAGTATTTT.

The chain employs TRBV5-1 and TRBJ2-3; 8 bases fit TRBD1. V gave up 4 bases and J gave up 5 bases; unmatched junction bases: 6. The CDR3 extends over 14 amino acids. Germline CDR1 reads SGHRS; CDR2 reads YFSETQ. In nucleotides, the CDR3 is TGCGCCAGCAGCCCCGAAGGACAGGGAGATACGCAGTATTTT. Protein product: CASSPEGQGDTQYF.

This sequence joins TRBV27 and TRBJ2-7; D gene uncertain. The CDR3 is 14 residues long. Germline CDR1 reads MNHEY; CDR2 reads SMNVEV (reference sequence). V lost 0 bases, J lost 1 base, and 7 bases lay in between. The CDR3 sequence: CASSLSAYSYEQYF. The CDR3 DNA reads TGTGCCAGCAGTTTATCAGCCTATTCCTACGAGCAGTACTTC.